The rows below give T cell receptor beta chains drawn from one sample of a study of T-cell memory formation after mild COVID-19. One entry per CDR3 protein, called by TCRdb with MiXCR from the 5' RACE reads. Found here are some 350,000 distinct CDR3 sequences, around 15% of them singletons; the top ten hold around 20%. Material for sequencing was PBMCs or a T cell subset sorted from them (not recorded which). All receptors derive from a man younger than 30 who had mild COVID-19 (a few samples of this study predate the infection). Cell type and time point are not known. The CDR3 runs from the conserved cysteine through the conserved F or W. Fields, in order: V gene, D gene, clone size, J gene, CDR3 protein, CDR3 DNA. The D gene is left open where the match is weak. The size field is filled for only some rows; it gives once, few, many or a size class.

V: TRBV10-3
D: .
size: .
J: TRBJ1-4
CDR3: CAISESNTGAASEKLFF
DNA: TGTGCCATCAGTGAGTCGAACACGGGGGCGGCTAGTGAAAAACTGTTTTTT

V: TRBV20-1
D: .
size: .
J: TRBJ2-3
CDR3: CSATSSQGHLTDTQYF
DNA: TGCAGTGCCACCTCCTCACAAGGACATCTCACAGATACGCAGTATTTT

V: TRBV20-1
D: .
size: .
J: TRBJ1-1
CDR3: CSARRGGTEAFF
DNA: TGCAGTGCTCGCCGCGGAGGCACTGAAGCTTTCTTT

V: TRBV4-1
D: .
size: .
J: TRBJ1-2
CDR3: CASSQDGLRDYGYTF
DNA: TGCGCCAGCAGCCAAGATGGGCTGCGGGACTATGGCTACACCTTC

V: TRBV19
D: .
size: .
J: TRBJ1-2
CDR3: CASSWTETYGYTF
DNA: TGTGCCAGTAGTTGGACAGAGACTTATGGCTACACCTTC

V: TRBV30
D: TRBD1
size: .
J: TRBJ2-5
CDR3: CAWRETGAMVETQYF
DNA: TGTGCCTGGAGGGAGACAGGGGCTATGGTGGAGACCCAGTACTTC

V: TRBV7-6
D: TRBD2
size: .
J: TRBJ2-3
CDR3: CASSPTGGLDTQYF
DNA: TGTGCCAGCAGCCCTACGGGAGGTCTGGATACGCAGTATTTT

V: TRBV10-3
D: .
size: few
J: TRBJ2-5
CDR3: CAISDPGEYQETQYF
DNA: TGTGCCATCAGTGATCCGGGAGAGTACCAAGAGACCCAGTACTTC

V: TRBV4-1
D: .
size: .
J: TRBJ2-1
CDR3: CASSQGRWTEYNEQFF
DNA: TGCGCCAGCAGCCAGGGGAGGTGGACAGAGTACAATGAGCAGTTCTTC

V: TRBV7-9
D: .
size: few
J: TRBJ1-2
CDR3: CASSSTIFGRQSNYGYTF
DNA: TGTGCCAGCAGCTCGACAATCTTCGGGCGGCAATCTAACTATGGCTACACCTTC

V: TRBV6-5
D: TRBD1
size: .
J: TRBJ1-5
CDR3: CASSRNREQGNQPQHF
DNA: TGTGCCAGCAGTAGAAACCGGGAACAGGGGAATCAGCCCCAGCATTTT

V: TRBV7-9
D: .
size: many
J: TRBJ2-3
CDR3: CASSPPPGRPRDTQYF
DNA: TGTGCCAGCAGCCCCCCCCCGGGACGCCCAAGGGATACGCAGTATTTT

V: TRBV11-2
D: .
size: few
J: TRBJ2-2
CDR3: CASRSPGRNTGELFF
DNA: TGTGCCAGCCGATCGCCGGGGAGGAACACCGGGGAGCTGTTTTTT

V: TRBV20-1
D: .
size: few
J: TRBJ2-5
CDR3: CSARGRGRETQYF
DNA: TGCAGTGCTAGAGGGCGGGGGCGAGAGACCCAGTACTTC

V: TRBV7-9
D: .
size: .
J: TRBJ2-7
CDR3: CASSLGGLIYEQYF
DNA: TGTGCCAGCAGCTTAGGGGGGCTGATCTACGAGCAGTACTTC

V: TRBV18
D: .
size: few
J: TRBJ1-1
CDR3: CASSSDTRATEAFF
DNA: TGTGCCAGCTCAAGCGACACGAGGGCCACTGAAGCTTTCTTT

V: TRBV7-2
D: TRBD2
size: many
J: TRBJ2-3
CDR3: CASSRDYYTDTQYF
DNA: TGTGCCAGCAGCCGGGACTATTACACAGATACGCAGTATTTT

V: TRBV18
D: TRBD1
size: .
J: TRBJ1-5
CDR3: CASSPLVLQGFDQPQHF
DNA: TGTGCCAGCTCACCACTGGTCCTACAGGGGTTCGATCAGCCCCAGCATTTT

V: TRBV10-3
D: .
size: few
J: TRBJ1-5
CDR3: CAISENRDQPQHF
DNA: TGTGCCATCAGTGAGAACAGGGATCAGCCCCAGCATTTT

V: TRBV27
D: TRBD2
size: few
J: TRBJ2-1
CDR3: CASGGAGTGNEQFF
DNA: TGTGCCAGCGGGGGAGCGGGGACTGGGAATGAGCAGTTCTTC

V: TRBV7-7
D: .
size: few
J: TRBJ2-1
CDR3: CASSLRGANEQFF
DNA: TGTGCCAGCAGCCTAAGGGGGGCCAATGAGCAGTTCTTC

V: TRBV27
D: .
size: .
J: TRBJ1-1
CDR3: CASSFTGFTEAFF
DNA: TGTGCCAGCAGCTTTACAGGGTTCACTGAAGCTTTCTTT

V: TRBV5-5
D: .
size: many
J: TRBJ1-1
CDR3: CASSLNPIGGTEAFF
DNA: TGTGCCAGCAGCTTGAACCCCATTGGGGGCACTGAAGCTTTCTTT

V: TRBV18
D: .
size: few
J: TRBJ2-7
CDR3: CASSPGPEQYF
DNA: TGTGCCAGCTCACCTGGCCCCGAGCAGTACTTC

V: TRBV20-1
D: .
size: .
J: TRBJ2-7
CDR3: CSGKHPVAIDEQYF
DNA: TGCAGTGGCAAGCACCCGGTGGCTATAGACGAGCAGTACTTC

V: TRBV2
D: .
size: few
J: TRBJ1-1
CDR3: CASSEESMNTEAFF
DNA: TGTGCCAGCAGTGAGGAGTCCATGAACACTGAAGCTTTCTTT

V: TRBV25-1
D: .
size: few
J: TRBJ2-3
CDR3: CASSEYVGDTDTQYF
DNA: TGTGCCAGCAGTGAATATGTCGGGGATACAGATACGCAGTATTTT

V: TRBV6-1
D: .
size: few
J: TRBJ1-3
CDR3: CASITRRTSGNTIYF
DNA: TGTGCCAGCATTACACGACGTACCTCTGGAAACACCATATATTTT

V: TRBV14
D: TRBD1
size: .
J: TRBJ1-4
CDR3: CASSQGFDRGIGKLFF
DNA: TGTGCCAGCAGCCAGGGATTTGACAGGGGAATCGGAAAACTGTTTTTT

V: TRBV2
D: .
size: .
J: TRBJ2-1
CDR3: CAGSAASTYNEQFF
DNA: TGTGCCGGCTCAGCGGCGAGCACCTACAATGAGCAGTTCTTC

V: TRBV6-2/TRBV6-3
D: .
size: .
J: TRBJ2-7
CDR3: CASSYSRQASSYEQYF
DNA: TGTGCCAGCAGTTACTCGCGACAGGCGAGCTCCTACGAGCAGTACTTC

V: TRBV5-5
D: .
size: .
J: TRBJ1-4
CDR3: CASSSYSEEKLFF
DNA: TGTGCCAGCAGCTCATACTCAGAGGAAAAACTGTTTTTT

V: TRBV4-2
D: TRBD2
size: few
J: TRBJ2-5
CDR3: CASSQDPASGGPVPQETQYF
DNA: TGTGCCAGCAGCCAAGATCCGGCTAGCGGGGGGCCCGTACCCCAAGAGACCCAGTACTTC

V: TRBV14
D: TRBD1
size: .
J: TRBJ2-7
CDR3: CASSRGSYRGYEQYF
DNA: TGTGCCAGCAGCCGCGGCAGCTACAGGGGTTACGAGCAGTACTTC

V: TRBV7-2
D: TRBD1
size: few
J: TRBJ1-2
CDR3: CAIQATPGQGDYGYTF
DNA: TGTGCCATCCAAGCAACCCCGGGACAGGGTGACTATGGCTACACCTTC

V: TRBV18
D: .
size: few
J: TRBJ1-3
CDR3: CASSPPSEPGNTIYF
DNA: TGTGCCAGCTCACCTCCTTCAGAGCCTGGAAACACCATATATTTT

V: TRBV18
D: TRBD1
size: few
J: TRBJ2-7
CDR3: CASSPPTGTPYEQYF
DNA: TGTGCCAGCTCACCACCGACAGGGACACCCTACGAGCAGTACTTC

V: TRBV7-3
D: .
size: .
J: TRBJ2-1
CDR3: CASSKGGREAWGEQFF
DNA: TGTGCCAGCAGCAAGGGGGGAAGGGAGGCCTGGGGTGAGCAGTTCTTC

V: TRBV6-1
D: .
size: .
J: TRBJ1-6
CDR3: CASSEQANSPLHF
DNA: TGTGCCAGCAGTGAACAGGCAAATTCACCCCTCCACTTT

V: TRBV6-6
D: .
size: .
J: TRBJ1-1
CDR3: CASSYGQGRAEAFF
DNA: TGTGCCAGCAGTTACGGGCAGGGCCGGGCTGAAGCTTTCTTT

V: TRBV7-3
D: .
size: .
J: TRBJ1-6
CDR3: CASSLNRGPNSPLHF
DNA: TGTGCCAGCAGCTTAAACCGGGGTCCTAATTCACCCCTCCACTTT

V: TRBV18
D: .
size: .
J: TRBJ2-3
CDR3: CASSPTGLTDTQYF
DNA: TGTGCCAGCTCACCAACAGGGCTGACTGATACGCAGTATTTT

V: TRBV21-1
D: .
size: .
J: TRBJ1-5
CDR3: CASSKRLDHSNQPQHF
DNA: TGTGCCAGCAGCAAACGGTTGGACCATAGCAATCAGCCCCAGCATTTT

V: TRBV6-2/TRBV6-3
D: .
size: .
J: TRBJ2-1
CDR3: CASSPQGPYSYNEQFF
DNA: TGTGCCAGCAGTCCCCAGGGACCCTACTCCTACAATGAGCAGTTCTTC

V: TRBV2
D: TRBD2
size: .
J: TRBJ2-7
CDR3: CASSREEASSYEQYF
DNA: TGTGCCAGCAGTCGGGAGGAGGCGAGCTCCTACGAGCAGTACTTC

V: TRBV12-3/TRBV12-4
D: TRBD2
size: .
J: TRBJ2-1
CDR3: CASRPAGLVISEQFF
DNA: TGTGCCAGCAGGCCCGCGGGACTAGTAATCTCTGAGCAGTTCTTC

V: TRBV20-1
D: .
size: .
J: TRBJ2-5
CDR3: CSARDSQETQYF
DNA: TGCAGTGCTAGGGACAGCCAAGAGACCCAGTACTTC

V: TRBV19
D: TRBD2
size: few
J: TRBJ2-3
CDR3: CASSLAGGQDTQYF
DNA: TGTGCCAGTAGTCTAGCGGGGGGGCAAGATACGCAGTATTTT